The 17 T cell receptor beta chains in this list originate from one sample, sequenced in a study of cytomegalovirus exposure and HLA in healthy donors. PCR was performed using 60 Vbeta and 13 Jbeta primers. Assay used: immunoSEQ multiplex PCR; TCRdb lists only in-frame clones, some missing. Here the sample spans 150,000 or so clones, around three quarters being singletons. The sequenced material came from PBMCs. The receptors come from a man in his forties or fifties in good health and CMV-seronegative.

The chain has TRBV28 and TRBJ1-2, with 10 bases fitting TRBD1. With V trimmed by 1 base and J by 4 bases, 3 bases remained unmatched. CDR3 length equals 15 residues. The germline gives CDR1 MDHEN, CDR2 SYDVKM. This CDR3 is CASSLSGTGAYGYTF. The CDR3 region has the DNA TGTGCCAGCAGTTTATCCGGGACAGGGGCCTATGGCTACACCTTC.

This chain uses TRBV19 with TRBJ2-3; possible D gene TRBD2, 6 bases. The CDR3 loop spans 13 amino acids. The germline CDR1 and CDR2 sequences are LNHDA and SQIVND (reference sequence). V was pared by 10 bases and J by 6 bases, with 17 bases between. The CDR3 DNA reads TGTGCCACGCGGGGCGGCCTCGGCGATACGCAGTATTTT. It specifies CATRGGLGDTQYF.

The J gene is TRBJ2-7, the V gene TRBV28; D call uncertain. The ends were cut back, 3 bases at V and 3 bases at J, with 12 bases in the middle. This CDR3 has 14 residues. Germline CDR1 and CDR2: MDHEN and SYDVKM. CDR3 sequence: CASSFSSGGYEQYF. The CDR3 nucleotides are TGTGCCAGCAGTTTTTCCTCCGGCGGCTACGAGCAGTACTTC.

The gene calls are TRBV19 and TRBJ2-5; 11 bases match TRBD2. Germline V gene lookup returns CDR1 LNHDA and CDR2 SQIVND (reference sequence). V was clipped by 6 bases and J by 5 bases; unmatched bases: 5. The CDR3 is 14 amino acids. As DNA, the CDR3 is TGTGCCAGTAGCCTAGCGGGAGGTGGGGAGACCCAGTACTTC. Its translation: CASSLAGGGETQYF.

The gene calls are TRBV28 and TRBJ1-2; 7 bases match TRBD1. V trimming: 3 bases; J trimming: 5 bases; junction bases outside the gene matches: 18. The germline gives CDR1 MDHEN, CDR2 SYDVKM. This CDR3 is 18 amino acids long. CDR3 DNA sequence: TGTGCCAGCAGTTTGTCATACAGGGGTCCCGAATATGGGTATGGCTACACCTTC. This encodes CASSLSYRGPEYGYGYTF.

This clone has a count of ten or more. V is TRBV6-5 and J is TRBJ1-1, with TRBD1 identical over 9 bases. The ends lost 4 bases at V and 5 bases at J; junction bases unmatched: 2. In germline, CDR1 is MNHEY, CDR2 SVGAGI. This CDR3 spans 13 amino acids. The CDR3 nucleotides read TGTGCCAGCAGTTGGGACAGGGTGACTGAAGCTTTCTTT. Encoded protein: CASSWDRVTEAFF.

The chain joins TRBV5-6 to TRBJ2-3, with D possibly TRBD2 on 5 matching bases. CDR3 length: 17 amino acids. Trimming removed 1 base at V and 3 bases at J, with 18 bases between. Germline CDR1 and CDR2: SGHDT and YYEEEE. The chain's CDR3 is CASSLPYGWERTDTQYF. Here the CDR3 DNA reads TGTGCCAGCAGCTTGCCTTATGGATGGGAGAGGACAGATACGCAGTATTTT.

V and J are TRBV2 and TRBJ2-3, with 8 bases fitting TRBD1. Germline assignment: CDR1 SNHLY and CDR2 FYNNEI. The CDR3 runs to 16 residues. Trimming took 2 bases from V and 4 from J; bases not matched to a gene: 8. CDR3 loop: CASSERRQGFPDTQYF. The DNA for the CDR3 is TGTGCCAGCAGTGAAAGGCGACAGGGGTTTCCAGATACGCAGTATTTT.

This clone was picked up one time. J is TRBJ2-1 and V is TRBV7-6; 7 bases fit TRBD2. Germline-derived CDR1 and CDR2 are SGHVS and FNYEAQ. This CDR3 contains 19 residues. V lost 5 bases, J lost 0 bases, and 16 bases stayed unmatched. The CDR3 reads CASSPRGSGLLRSYNEQFF. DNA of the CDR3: TGTGCCAGCAGCCCTCGGGGTAGCGGGCTTCTCCGCTCCTACAATGAGCAGTTCTTC.

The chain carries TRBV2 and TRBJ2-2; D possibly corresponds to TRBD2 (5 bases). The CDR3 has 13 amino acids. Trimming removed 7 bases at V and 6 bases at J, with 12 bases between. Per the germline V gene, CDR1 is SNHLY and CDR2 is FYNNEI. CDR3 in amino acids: CASNKLESGELFF. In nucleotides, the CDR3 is TGTGCCAGCAACAAACTAGAATCCGGGGAGCTGTTTTTT.

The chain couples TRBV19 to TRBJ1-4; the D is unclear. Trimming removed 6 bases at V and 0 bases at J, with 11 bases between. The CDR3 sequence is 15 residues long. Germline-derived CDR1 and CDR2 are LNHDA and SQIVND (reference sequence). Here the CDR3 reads CASRSGRATNEKLFF. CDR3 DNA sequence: TGTGCCAGTAGGTCCGGGAGGGCAACTAATGAAAAACTGTTTTTT.

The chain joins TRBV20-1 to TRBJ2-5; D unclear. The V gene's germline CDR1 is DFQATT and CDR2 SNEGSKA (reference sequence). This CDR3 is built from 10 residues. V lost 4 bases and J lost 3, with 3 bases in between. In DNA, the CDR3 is TGCAGTGCTATAAAAGAGACCCAGTACTTC. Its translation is CSAIKETQYF.

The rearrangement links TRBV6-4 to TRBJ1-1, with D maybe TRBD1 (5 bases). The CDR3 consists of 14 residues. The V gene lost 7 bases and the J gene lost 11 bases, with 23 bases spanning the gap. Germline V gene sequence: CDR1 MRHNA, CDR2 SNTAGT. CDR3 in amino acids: CASTRDAGGSKAFF. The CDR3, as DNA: TGTGCCAGCACTCGGGACGCTGGGGGGAGCAAGGCTTTCTTT.

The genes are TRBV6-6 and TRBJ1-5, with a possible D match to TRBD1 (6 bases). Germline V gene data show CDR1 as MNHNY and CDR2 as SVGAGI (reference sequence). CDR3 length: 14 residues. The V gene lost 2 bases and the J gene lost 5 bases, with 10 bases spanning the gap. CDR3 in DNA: TGTGCCAGCAGTTACAGGGGGAAGGATCAGCCCCAGCATTTT. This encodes CASSYRGKDQPQHF.

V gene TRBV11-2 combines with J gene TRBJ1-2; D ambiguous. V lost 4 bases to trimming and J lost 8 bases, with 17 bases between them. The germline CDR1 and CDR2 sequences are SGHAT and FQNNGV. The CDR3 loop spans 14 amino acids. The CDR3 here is CASSSPGTEQGYTF. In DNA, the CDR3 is TGTGCCAGCAGCTCTCCCGGTACGGAGCAAGGCTACACCTTC.

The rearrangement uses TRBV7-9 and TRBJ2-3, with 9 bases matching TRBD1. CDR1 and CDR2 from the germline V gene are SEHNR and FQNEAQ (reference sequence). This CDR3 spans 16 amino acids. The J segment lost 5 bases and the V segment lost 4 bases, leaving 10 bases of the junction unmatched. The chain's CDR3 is CASSSHPGTGKDTQYF. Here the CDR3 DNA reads TGTGCCAGCAGCTCTCATCCCGGGACAGGGAAAGATACGCAGTATTTT.

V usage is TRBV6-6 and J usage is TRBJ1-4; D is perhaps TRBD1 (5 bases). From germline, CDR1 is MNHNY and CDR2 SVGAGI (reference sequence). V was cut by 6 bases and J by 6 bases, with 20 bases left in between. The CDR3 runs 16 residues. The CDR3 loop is CASSQSTGWGDEKLFF. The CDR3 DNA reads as TGTGCCAGCAGCCAATCCACAGGATGGGGGGATGAAAAACTGTTTTTT.